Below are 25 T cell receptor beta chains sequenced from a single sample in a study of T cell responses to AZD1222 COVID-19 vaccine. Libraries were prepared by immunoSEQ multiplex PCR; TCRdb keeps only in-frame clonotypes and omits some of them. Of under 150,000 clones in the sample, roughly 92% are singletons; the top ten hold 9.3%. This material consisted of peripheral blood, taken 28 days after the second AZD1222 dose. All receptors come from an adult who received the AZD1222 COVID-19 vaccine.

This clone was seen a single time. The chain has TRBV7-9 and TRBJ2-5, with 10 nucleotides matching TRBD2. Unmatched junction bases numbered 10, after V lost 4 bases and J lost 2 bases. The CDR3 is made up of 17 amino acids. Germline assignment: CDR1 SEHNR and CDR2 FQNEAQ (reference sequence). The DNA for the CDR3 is TGTGCCAGCAGCTCCCCTTTAGCGGGGGGCACGCAAGAGACCCAGTACTTC. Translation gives CASSSPLAGGTQETQYF.

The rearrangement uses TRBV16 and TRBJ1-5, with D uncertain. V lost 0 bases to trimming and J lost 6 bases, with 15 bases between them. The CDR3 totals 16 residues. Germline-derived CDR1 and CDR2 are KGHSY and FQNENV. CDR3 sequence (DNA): TGTGCCAGCAGCCAATCCCCCAATACACACGGTCAGCCCCAGCATTTT. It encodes CASSQSPNTHGQPQHF.

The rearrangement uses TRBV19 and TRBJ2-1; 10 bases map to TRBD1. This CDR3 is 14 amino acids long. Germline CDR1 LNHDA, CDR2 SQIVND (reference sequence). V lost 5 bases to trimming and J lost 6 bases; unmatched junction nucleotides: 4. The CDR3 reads CASSPDRGSNEQFF. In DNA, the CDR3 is TGTGCCAGTAGTCCGGACAGGGGGTCCAATGAGCAGTTCTTC.

The CDR3 coding sequence is TGTGCCAGCAGCGTAGTGGGGGGCGGCATGAACACTGAAGCTTTCTTT. Translated: CASSVVGGGMNTEAFF. The chain combines TRBV9 with TRBJ1-1, with D perhaps matching TRBD1 (6 bases). V was pared by 0 bases and J by 0 bases, with 12 bases between. This CDR3 has 16 residues. The germline V gene encodes CDR1 SGDLS and CDR2 YYNGEE.

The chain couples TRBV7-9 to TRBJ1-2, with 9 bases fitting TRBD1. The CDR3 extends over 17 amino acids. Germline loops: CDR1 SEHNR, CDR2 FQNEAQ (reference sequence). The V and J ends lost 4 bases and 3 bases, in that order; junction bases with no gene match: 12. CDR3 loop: CASSSIPGQGGDYGYTF. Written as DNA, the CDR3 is TGTGCCAGCAGCTCTATCCCGGGACAGGGAGGGGACTATGGCTACACCTTC.

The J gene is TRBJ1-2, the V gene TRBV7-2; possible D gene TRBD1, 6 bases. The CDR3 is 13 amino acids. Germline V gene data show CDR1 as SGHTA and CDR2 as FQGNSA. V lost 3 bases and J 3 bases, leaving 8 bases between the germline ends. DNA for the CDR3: TGTGCCAGCAGCTTTCAGGGGTACTATGGCTACACCTTC. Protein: CASSFQGYYGYTF.

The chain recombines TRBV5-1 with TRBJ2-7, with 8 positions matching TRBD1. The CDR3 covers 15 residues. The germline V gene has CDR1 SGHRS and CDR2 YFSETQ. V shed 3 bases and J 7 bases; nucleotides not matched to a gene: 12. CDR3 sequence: CASSSGAGGAGEQYV. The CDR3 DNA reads TGCGCCAGCAGCTCCGGGGCAGGGGGCGCCGGGGAGCAGTACGTC.

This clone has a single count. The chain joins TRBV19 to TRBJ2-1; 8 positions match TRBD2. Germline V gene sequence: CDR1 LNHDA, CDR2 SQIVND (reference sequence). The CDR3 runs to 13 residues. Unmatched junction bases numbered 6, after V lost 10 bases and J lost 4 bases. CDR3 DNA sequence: TGTGCCACGAGGGAGCGGGGGTACAATGAGCAGTTCTTC. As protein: CATRERGYNEQFF.

The CDR3 spells CATSDLRYDGNEQFF. The CDR3 nucleotides read TGTGCCACCAGTGATTTAAGGTACGATGGCAATGAGCAGTTCTTC. This chain links TRBV24-1 with TRBJ2-1; no clear D. Between the trimmed V and J ends, which lost 1 base and 6 bases, there was a span of 12 bases. This CDR3 spans 15 amino acids. Germline-derived CDR1 and CDR2 are KGHDR and SFDVKD.

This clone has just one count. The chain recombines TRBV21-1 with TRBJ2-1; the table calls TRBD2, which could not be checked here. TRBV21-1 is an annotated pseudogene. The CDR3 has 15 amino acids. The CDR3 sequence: CASSPHRLSYNEQFF. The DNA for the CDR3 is TGTGCCAGCAGCCCCCACCGACTCTCCTACAATGAGCAGTTCTTC.

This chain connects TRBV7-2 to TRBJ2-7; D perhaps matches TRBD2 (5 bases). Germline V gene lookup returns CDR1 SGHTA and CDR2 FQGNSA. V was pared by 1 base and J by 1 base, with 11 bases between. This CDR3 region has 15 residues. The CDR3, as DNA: TGTGCCAGCAGCTTAGGTCTTACGGGGTCCTACGAGCAGTACTTC. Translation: CASSLGLTGSYEQYF.

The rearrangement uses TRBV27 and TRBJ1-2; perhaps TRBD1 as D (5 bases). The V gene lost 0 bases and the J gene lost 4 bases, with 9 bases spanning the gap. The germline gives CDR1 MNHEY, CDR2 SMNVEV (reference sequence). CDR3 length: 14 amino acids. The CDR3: CASSLSWTSYGYTF. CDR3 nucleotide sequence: TGTGCCAGCAGTTTATCGTGGACATCCTATGGCTACACCTTC.

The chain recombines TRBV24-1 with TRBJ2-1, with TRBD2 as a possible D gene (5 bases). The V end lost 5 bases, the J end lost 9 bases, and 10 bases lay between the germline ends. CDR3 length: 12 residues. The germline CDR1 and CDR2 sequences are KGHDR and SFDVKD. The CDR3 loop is CATSGSSSEQFF. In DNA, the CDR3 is TGTGCCACCAGTGGTTCTAGCAGTGAGCAGTTCTTC.

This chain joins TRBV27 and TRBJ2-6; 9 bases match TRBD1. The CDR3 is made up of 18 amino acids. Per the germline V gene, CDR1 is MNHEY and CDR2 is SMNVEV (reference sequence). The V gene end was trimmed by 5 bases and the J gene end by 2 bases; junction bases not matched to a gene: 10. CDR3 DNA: TGTGCCAGCAGTCCAGCCGGGACAGGGACACCTGGGGCCAACGTCCTGACTTTC. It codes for CASSPAGTGTPGANVLTF.

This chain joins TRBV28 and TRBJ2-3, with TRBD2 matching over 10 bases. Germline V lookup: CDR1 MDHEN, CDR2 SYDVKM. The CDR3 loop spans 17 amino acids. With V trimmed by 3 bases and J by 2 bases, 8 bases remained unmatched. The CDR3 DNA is TGTGCCAGCAGTTTGGGGTTTAGCGGGGGGATCACAGATACGCAGTATTTT. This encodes CASSLGFSGGITDTQYF.

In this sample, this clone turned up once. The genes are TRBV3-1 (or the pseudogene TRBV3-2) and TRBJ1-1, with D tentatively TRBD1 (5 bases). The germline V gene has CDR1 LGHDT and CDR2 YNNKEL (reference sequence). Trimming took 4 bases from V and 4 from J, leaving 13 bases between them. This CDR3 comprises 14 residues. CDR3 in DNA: TGTGCCAGCAGCCCAATGCAGGGATTCACTGAAGCTTTCTTT. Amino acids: CASSPMQGFTEAFF.

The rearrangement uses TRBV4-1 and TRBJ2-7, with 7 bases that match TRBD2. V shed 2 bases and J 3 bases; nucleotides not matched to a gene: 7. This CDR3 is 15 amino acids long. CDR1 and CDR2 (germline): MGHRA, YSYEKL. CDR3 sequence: CASSQKSGALYEQYV. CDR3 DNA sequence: TGCGCCAGCAGCCAAAAGAGCGGGGCCCTCTACGAGCAGTACGTC.

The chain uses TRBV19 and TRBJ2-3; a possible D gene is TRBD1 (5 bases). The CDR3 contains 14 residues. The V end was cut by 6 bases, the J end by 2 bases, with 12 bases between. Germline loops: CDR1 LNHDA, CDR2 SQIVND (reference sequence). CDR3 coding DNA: TGTGCCAGTAGGTTTGGACAAAACACAGATACGCAGTATTTT. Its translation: CASRFGQNTDTQYF. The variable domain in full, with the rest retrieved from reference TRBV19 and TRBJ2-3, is DGGITQSPKYLFRKEGQNVTLSCEQNLNHDAMYWYRQDPGQGLRLIYYSQIVNDFQKGDIAEGYSVSREKKESFPLTVTSAQKNPTAFYLCASRFGQNTDTQYFGPGTRLTVL.

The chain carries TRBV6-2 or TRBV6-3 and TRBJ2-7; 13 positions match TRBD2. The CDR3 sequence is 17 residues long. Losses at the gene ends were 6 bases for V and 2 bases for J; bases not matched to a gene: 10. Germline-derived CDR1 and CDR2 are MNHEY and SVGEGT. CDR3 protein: CASSPLGTSGATYEQYF. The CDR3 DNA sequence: TGTGCCAGCAGCCCACTCGGGACTAGCGGGGCGACCTACGAGCAGTACTTC.

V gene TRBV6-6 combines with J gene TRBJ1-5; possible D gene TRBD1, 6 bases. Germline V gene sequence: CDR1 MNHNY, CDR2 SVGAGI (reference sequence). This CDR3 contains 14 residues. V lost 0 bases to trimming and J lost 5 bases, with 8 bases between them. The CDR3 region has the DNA TGTGCCAGCAGTTACTCGAACAGGGATCAGCCCCAGCATTTT. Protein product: CASSYSNRDQPQHF.

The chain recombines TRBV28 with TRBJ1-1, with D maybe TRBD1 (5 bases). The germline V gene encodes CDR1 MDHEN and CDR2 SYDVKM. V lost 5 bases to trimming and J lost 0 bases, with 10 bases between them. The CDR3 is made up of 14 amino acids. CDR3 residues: CASSQPTVNTEAFF. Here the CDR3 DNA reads TGTGCCAGCAGTCAGCCGACAGTGAACACTGAAGCTTTCTTT.

The CDR3 protein is CASSPPGHPYNEQFF. CDR3 coding DNA: TGTGCCAGCTCACCGCCGGGACACCCCTACAATGAGCAGTTCTTC. The chain is built from TRBV18 and TRBJ2-1; a possible D gene is TRBD1 (6 bases). The germline V and J ends were trimmed by 3 bases and 2 bases, with 11 bases remaining between them. The CDR3 consists of 15 residues. The germline gives CDR1 KGHSH, CDR2 LQKENI.

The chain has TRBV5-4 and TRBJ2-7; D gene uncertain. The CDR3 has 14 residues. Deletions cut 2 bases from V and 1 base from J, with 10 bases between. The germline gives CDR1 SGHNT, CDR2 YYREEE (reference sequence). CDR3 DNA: TGTGCCAGCAGCTTCGACTCGAAGTCCTACGAGCAGTACTTC. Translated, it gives CASSFDSKSYEQYF.

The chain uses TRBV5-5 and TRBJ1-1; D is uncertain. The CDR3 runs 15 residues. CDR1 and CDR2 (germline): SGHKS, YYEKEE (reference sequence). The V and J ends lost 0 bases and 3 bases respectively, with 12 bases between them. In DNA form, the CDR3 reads TGTGCCAGCAGCTTGGTAATCGGGATGGACACTGAAGCTTTCTTT. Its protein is CASSLVIGMDTEAFF.

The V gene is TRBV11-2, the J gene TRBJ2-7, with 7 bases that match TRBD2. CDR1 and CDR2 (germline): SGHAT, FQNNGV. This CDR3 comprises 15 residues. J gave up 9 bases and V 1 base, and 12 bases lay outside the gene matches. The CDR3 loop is CASSLGREGPSGQYF. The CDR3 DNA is TGTGCCAGCAGCTTAGGGAGGGAGGGCCCCTCCGGGCAGTACTTC.